The rows below give T cell receptor beta chains drawn from one sample of a study of CD8 T cells in Susac syndrome. TCRdb processed the immunoSEQ multiplex PCR reads anew with MiXCR; each CDR3 protein has one entry. Altogether some 110,000 distinct CDR3 sequences are present, 90% to 95% being singletons, with the ten largest covering roughly 0.33%. Sequencing was performed on CD8+ T cells from PBMCs. All receptors derive from a human donor with multiple sclerosis. CDR3s include the opening cysteine and the closing phenylalanine or tryptophan. A D gene is named only where the DNA matches it firmly. A row's size may be missing; if present it is once, few, many or a size class.

clone_size: NA; j_call: TRBJ1-1; v_call: TRBV20-1; d_call: NA; cdr3_length: 13; cdr3_nt: TGCAGTGCTAGAGATCTGGGGAACACTGAAGCTTTCTTT; cdr3_aa: CSARDLGNTEAFF
clone_size: NA; j_call: TRBJ2-7; v_call: TRBV24-1; d_call: NA; cdr3_length: 13; cdr3_nt: TGTGCCACCAGTCAACGGTATTCCTACGAGCAGTACTTC; cdr3_aa: CATSQRYSYEQYF
clone_size: NA; j_call: TRBJ2-2; v_call: TRBV7-2; d_call: NA; cdr3_length: 15; cdr3_nt: TGTGCCAGCGCACAGGGGACTACGAACACCGGGGAGCTGTTTTTT; cdr3_aa: CASAQGTTNTGELFF
clone_size: NA; j_call: TRBJ2-2; v_call: TRBV29-1; d_call: NA; cdr3_length: 13; cdr3_nt: TGCAGCGTTGGCATAGGCTTCAGCGGGGAGCTGTTTTTT; cdr3_aa: CSVGIGFSGELFF
clone_size: NA; j_call: TRBJ2-7; v_call: TRBV7-3; d_call: NA; cdr3_length: 14; cdr3_nt: TGTGCCAGCAGCTTAGAGGGGGTCGCCTACGAGCAGTACTTC; cdr3_aa: CASSLEGVAYEQYF
clone_size: NA; j_call: TRBJ2-3; v_call: TRBV4-1; d_call: TRBD2; cdr3_length: 17; cdr3_nt: TGCGCCAGCAGCCACCCCGGGGTCGGGGGGGCCGCAGATACGCAGTATTTT; cdr3_aa: CASSHPGVGGAADTQYF
clone_size: NA; j_call: TRBJ1-2; v_call: TRBV6-5; d_call: TRBD1; cdr3_length: 18; cdr3_nt: TGTGCCAGCAGTTACCTGACAGGGTATGAAAAAGGGATGGATGGCTACACCTTC; cdr3_aa: CASSYLTGYEKGMDGYTF
clone_size: NA; j_call: TRBJ2-3; v_call: TRBV3-1; d_call: NA; cdr3_length: 17; cdr3_nt: TGTGCCAGCAGCCAGGGTCCGGGACACTACCTCGCAGATACGCAGTATTTT; cdr3_aa: CASSQGPGHYLADTQYF
clone_size: NA; j_call: TRBJ2-2; v_call: TRBV2; d_call: NA; cdr3_length: 13; cdr3_nt: TGTGCCAGCACGGGTAGCGATGGCGGGGAGCTGTTTTTT; cdr3_aa: CASTGSDGGELFF
clone_size: NA; j_call: TRBJ2-4; v_call: TRBV4-1; d_call: NA; cdr3_length: 16; cdr3_nt: TGCGCCAGCAGCCAACAGGACAGTCTAGCCAAAAACATTCAGTACTTC; cdr3_aa: CASSQQDSLAKNIQYF
clone_size: NA; j_call: TRBJ2-3; v_call: TRBV5-4; d_call: NA; cdr3_length: 12; cdr3_nt: TGTGCCAGCAGCTTTGGGGGAGATACGCAGTATTTT; cdr3_aa: CASSFGGDTQYF
clone_size: NA; j_call: TRBJ2-1; v_call: TRBV29-1; d_call: TRBD2; cdr3_length: 12; cdr3_nt: TGCAGCGTTGTAGGACTAGCTGTTGAGCAGTTCTTC; cdr3_aa: CSVVGLAVEQFF
clone_size: once; j_call: TRBJ2-1; v_call: TRBV29-1; d_call: NA; cdr3_length: 16; cdr3_nt: TGCAGCGTTGAAGATCTTCGGCCAGTCTCCTACAATGAGCAGTTCTTC; cdr3_aa: CSVEDLRPVSYNEQFF
clone_size: NA; j_call: TRBJ2-1; v_call: TRBV13; d_call: NA; cdr3_length: 13; cdr3_nt: TGTGCCAGCAGCCCGGGCCTCCCGAATGAGCAGTTCTTC; cdr3_aa: CASSPGLPNEQFF
clone_size: NA; j_call: TRBJ2-2; v_call: TRBV14; d_call: NA; cdr3_length: 12; cdr3_nt: TGTGCCAGCAGCCCTTCATCCGGGGAGCTGTTTTTT; cdr3_aa: CASSPSSGELFF
clone_size: NA; j_call: TRBJ2-1; v_call: TRBV9; d_call: TRBD1; cdr3_length: 15; cdr3_nt: TGTGCCAGCAGCGCAAGAGGACAGGATTACAATGAGCAGTTCTTC; cdr3_aa: CASSARGQDYNEQFF
clone_size: NA; j_call: TRBJ2-3; v_call: TRBV9; d_call: NA; cdr3_length: 17; cdr3_nt: TGTGCCAGCAGCGCCGGCCCCGGACTTAGATACACAGATACGCAGTATTTT; cdr3_aa: CASSAGPGLRYTDTQYF
clone_size: NA; j_call: TRBJ1-1; v_call: TRBV27; d_call: NA; cdr3_length: 14; cdr3_nt: TGTGCCAGCAGTTTCATGGGGCAGAGCCATGAAGCTTTCTTT; cdr3_aa: CASSFMGQSHEAFF
clone_size: NA; j_call: TRBJ2-7; v_call: TRBV7-6; d_call: TRBD1; cdr3_length: 17; cdr3_nt: TGTGCCAGCAGCTTAGCGACAGGGGGACAGTTAGACTACGAGCAGTACTTC; cdr3_aa: CASSLATGGQLDYEQYF
clone_size: NA; j_call: TRBJ2-1; v_call: TRBV28; d_call: TRBD1; cdr3_length: 16; cdr3_nt: TGTGCCAGCAGTATCGATCCCGGGACAGGGATCAATGAGCAGTTCTTC; cdr3_aa: CASSIDPGTGINEQFF
clone_size: once; j_call: TRBJ1-1; v_call: TRBV6-2/TRBV6-3; d_call: NA; cdr3_length: 13; cdr3_nt: TGTGCCAGCAGTTACGGACACCCCGCTGAAGCTTTCTTT; cdr3_aa: CASSYGHPAEAFF
clone_size: NA; j_call: TRBJ1-2; v_call: TRBV20-1; d_call: NA; cdr3_length: 13; cdr3_nt: TGCAGTGCTAGAGGGACGGCGACTAATGGCTACACCTTC; cdr3_aa: CSARGTATNGYTF
clone_size: NA; j_call: TRBJ2-3; v_call: TRBV7-2; d_call: NA; cdr3_length: 15; cdr3_nt: TGTGCCAGCAGCTTATATCTCCGGAGCACAGATACGCAGTATTTT; cdr3_aa: CASSLYLRSTDTQYF
clone_size: NA; j_call: TRBJ2-7; v_call: TRBV11-2; d_call: TRBD1; cdr3_length: 15; cdr3_nt: TGTGCCAGCAGCTTAGCCACAGGGGGCGTCCACGAGCAGTACTTC; cdr3_aa: CASSLATGGVHEQYF
clone_size: NA; j_call: TRBJ2-3; v_call: TRBV20-1; d_call: NA; cdr3_length: 15; cdr3_nt: TGCAGTGCTAAAAGCTCGGCGGCTAGCACAGATACGCAGTATTTT; cdr3_aa: CSAKSSAASTDTQYF
clone_size: NA; j_call: TRBJ1-5; v_call: TRBV9; d_call: NA; cdr3_length: 15; cdr3_nt: TGTGCCAGCAGCGTAGGAGGACTTGGGAATCAGCCCCAGCATTTT; cdr3_aa: CASSVGGLGNQPQHF
clone_size: once; j_call: TRBJ2-5; v_call: TRBV12-3/TRBV12-4; d_call: NA; cdr3_length: 14; cdr3_nt: TGTGCCAGCAGCTATCAGGGGTTCCAAGAGACCCAGTACTTC; cdr3_aa: CASSYQGFQETQYF
clone_size: NA; j_call: TRBJ2-7; v_call: TRBV13; d_call: NA; cdr3_length: 14; cdr3_nt: TGTGCCAGCAGCCCCTCGAATTCACTCTACGAGCAGTACTTC; cdr3_aa: CASSPSNSLYEQYF
clone_size: NA; j_call: TRBJ2-2; v_call: TRBV6-6; d_call: TRBD2; cdr3_length: 15; cdr3_nt: TGTGCCAGCAGCCCCTGGCGGGGGGCCACCGGGGAGCTGTTTTTT; cdr3_aa: CASSPWRGATGELFF
clone_size: NA; j_call: TRBJ2-7; v_call: TRBV6-1; d_call: NA; cdr3_length: 14; cdr3_nt: TGTGCCAGCAGTGAAGGGGCAGTCCCCTACGAGCAGTACTTC; cdr3_aa: CASSEGAVPYEQYF
clone_size: NA; j_call: TRBJ1-5; v_call: TRBV7-8; d_call: NA; cdr3_length: 15; cdr3_nt: TGTGCCAGCAGCTTGTCCCCAGGGCCCAATCAGCCCCAGCATTTT; cdr3_aa: CASSLSPGPNQPQHF
clone_size: NA; j_call: TRBJ1-5; v_call: TRBV24-1; d_call: NA; cdr3_length: 12; cdr3_nt: TGTGCCACCAGTGACGTGAATCAGCCCCAGCATTTT; cdr3_aa: CATSDVNQPQHF
clone_size: once; j_call: TRBJ2-7; v_call: TRBV6-5; d_call: TRBD1; cdr3_length: 16; cdr3_nt: TGTGCCAGCAGTTACCGTGGCTGGGGGACAGGGGTAGAGCAGTACTTC; cdr3_aa: CASSYRGWGTGVEQYF
clone_size: NA; j_call: TRBJ2-1; v_call: TRBV2; d_call: TRBD2; cdr3_length: 17; cdr3_nt: TGTGCCAGCAGTCATCTCTTGGGGGGACTAGCATCCAATGAGCAGTTCTTC; cdr3_aa: CASSHLLGGLASNEQFF
clone_size: NA; j_call: TRBJ2-1; v_call: TRBV20-1; d_call: TRBD2; cdr3_length: 15; cdr3_nt: TGCAGTGCTAGAGATTCCCGGGAGGGCCACAATGAGCAGTTCTTC; cdr3_aa: CSARDSREGHNEQFF
clone_size: NA; j_call: TRBJ1-1; v_call: TRBV4-1; d_call: NA; cdr3_length: 15; cdr3_nt: TGCGCCAGCAGCGACCGGAGGGGCAGTAACACTGAAGCTTTCTTT; cdr3_aa: CASSDRRGSNTEAFF
clone_size: NA; j_call: TRBJ2-1; v_call: TRBV3-1; d_call: TRBD1; cdr3_length: 17; cdr3_nt: TGTGCCAGCAGCCTTCCCGCGGGACAGGGTCTTTACAATGAGCAGTTCTTC; cdr3_aa: CASSLPAGQGLYNEQFF
clone_size: NA; j_call: TRBJ1-4; v_call: TRBV4-1; d_call: NA; cdr3_length: 16; cdr3_nt: TGCGCCAGCAGCCCCCTCTGGAAGCGCACTAATGAAAAACTGTTTTTT; cdr3_aa: CASSPLWKRTNEKLFF
clone_size: NA; j_call: TRBJ2-3; v_call: TRBV7-3; d_call: NA; cdr3_length: 17; cdr3_nt: TGTGCCAGCAGCTTACGGGGACTCTTACAGACTACAGATACGCAGTATTTT; cdr3_aa: CASSLRGLLQTTDTQYF
clone_size: NA; j_call: TRBJ2-5; v_call: TRBV24-1; d_call: NA; cdr3_length: 15; cdr3_nt: TGTGCCACCAGTGACATTGAAGGGGGTGGTGAGACCCAGTACTTC; cdr3_aa: CATSDIEGGGETQYF
clone_size: NA; j_call: TRBJ1-3; v_call: TRBV9; d_call: NA; cdr3_length: 14; cdr3_nt: TGTGCCAGCAGCGTAGACAGCTCTGGAAACACCATATATTTT; cdr3_aa: CASSVDSSGNTIYF
clone_size: NA; j_call: TRBJ1-1; v_call: TRBV19; d_call: TRBD1; cdr3_length: 17; cdr3_nt: TGTGCCAGTAGTATAAGGGCCAGGGGGCGCCTAGACACTGAAGCTTTCTTT; cdr3_aa: CASSIRARGRLDTEAFF